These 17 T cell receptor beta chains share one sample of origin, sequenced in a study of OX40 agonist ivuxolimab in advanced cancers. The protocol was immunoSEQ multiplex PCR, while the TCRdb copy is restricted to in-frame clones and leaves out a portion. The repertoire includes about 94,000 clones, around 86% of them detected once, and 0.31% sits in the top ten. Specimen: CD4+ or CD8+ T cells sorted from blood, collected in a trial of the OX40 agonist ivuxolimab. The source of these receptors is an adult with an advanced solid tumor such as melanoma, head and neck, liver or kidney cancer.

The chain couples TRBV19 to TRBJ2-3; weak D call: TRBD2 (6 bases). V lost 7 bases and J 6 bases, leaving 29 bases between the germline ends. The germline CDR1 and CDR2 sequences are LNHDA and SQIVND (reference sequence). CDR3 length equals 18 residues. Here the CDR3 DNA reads TGTGCCAGTACCCCCCCCCGCGGGGCCGGGATGTTAGGTGATACGCAGTATTTT. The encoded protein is CASTPPRGAGMLGDTQYF.

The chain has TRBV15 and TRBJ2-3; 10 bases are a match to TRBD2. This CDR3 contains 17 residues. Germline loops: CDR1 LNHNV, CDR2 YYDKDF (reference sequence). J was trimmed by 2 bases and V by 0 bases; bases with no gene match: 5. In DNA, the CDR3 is TGTGCCACCAGCAGAGAGCGAGCGGGGGGGATCACAGATACGCAGTATTTT. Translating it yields CATSRERAGGITDTQYF. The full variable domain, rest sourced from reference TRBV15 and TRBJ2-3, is DAMVIQNPRYQVTQFGKPVTLSCSQTLNHNVMYWYQQKSSQAPKLLFHYYDKDFNNEADTPDNFQSRRPNTSFCFLDIRSPGLGDTAMYLCATSRERAGGITDTQYFGPGTRLTVL.

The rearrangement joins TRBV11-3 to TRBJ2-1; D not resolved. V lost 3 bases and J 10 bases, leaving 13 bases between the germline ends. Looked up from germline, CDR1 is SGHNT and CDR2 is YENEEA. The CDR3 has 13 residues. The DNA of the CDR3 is TGTGCCAGCAGCTTCCGATCCGGCGACGAGCAGTTCTTC. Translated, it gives CASSFRSGDEQFF.

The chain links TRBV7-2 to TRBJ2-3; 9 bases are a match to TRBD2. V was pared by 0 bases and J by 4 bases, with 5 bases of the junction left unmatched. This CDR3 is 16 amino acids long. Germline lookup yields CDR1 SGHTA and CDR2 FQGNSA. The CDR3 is CASSLARGGVADTQYF. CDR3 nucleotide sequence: TGTGCCAGCAGCTTAGCGCGGGGGGGCGTCGCAGATACGCAGTATTTT.

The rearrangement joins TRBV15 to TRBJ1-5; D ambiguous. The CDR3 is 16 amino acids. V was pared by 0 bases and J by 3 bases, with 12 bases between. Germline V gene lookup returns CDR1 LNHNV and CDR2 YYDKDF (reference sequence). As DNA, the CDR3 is TGTGCCACCAGCAGAGACCCACTAGGGAACAATCAGCCCCAGCATTTT. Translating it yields CATSRDPLGNNQPQHF.

CDR3: CASSTAGTVNTEAFF. The CDR3 coding sequence is TGTGCCAGCAGCACCGCCGGGACAGTGAACACTGAAGCTTTCTTT. The chain is built from TRBV7-8 and TRBJ1-1; 7 bases fit TRBD1. V shed 5 bases, J shed 0 bases, and the junction held 6 bases outside the gene matches. The CDR3 runs 15 residues. Germline values: CDR1 SGHVS, CDR2 FQNEAQ. The whole variable domain, remainder taken from reference TRBV7-8 and TRBJ1-1, is GAGVSQSPRYKVAKRGQDVALRCDPISGHVSLFWYQQALGQGPEFLTYFQNEAQLDKSGLPSDRFFAERPEGSVSTLKIQRTQQEDSAVYLCASSTAGTVNTEAFFGQGTRLTVV.

This CDR3 reads CASSLAAAGLQTGGGYEQYF. The CDR3 DNA sequence: TGTGCCAGCAGCTTAGCGGCTGCCGGCCTACAGACAGGGGGAGGCTACGAGCAGTACTTC. V usage is TRBV7-2 and J usage is TRBJ2-7, with 9 bases matching TRBD1. The trim removed 0 bases at V and 3 bases at J, leaving 18 bases unmatched. The CDR3 has 20 residues. The V gene's germline CDR1 is SGHTA and CDR2 FQGNSA.

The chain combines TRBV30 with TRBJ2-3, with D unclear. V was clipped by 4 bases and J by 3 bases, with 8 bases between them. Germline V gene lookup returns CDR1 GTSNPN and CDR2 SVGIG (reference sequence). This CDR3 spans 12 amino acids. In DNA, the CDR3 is TGTGCCTGGACCCTCAGGACAGATACGCAGTATTTT. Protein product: CAWTLRTDTQYF.

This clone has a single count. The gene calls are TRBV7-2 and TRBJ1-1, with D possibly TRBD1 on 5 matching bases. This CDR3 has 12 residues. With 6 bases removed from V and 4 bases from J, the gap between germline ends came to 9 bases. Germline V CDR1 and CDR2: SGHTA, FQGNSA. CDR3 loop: CASRQAPTEAFF. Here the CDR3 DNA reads TGTGCCAGCAGACAGGCGCCCACTGAAGCTTTCTTT. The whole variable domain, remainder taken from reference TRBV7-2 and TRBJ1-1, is GAGVSQSPSNKVTEKGKDVELRCDPISGHTALYWYRQSLGQGLEFLIYFQGNSAPDKSGLPSDRFSAERTGGSVSTLTIQRTQQEDSAVYLCASRQAPTEAFFGQGTRLTVV.

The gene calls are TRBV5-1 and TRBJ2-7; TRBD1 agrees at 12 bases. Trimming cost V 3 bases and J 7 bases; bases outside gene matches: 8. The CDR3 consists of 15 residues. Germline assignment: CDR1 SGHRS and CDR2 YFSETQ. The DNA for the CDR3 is TGCGCCAGCAGCTCTGGAGGGACAGGGGGCGATGAGCAGTACTTC. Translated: CASSSGGTGGDEQYF.

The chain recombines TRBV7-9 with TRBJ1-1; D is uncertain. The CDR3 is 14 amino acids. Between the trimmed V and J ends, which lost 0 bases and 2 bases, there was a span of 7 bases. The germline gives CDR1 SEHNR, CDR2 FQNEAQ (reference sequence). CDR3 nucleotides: TGTGCCAGCAGCTTAGCGAACACCAACACTGAAGCTTTCTTT. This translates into CASSLANTNTEAFF. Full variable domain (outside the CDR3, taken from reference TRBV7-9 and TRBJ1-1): DTGVSQNPRHKITKRGQNVTFRCDPISEHNRLYWYRQTLGQGPEFLTYFQNEAQLEKSRLLSDRFSAERPKGSFSTLEIQRTEQGDSAMYLCASSLANTNTEAFFGQGTRLTVV.

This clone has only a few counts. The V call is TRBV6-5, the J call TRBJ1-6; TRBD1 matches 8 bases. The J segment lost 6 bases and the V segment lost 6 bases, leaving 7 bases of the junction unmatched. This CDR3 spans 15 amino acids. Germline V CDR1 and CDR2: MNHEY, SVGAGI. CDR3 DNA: TGTGCCAGCAGGCCCGGACAGGGTGGTAATTCACCCCTCCACTTT. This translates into CASRPGQGGNSPLHF.

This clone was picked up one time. The CDR3 loop reads CAWTKSPGDTQYF. CDR3 nucleotide sequence: TGTGCCTGGACCAAGTCTCCAGGGGATACGCAGTATTTT. This rearrangement joins TRBV30 to TRBJ2-3, with D tentatively TRBD1 (5 bases). The CDR3 extends over 13 amino acids. V gave up 4 bases and J gave up 6 bases, with 14 bases separating them. Germline V gives CDR1 GTSNPN, CDR2 SVGIG (reference sequence).

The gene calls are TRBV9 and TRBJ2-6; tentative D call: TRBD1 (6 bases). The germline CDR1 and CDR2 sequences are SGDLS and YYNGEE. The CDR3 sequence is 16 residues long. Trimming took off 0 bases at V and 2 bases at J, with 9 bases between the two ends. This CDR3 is CASSVVGAPGANVLTF. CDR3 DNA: TGTGCCAGCAGCGTAGTGGGGGCTCCTGGGGCCAACGTCCTGACTTTC. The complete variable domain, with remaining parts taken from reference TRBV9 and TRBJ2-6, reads DSGVTQTPKHLITATGQRVTLRCSPRSGDLSVYWYQQSLDQGLQFLIQYYNGEERAKGNILERFSAQQFPDLHSELNLSSLELGDSALYFCASSVVGAPGANVLTFGAGSRLTVL.

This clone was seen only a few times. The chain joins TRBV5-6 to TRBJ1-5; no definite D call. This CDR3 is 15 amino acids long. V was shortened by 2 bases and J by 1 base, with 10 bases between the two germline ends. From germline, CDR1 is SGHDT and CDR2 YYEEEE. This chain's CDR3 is CASSFWAESNQPQHF. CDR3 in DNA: TGTGCCAGCAGCTTTTGGGCAGAGAGCAATCAGCCCCAGCATTTT.

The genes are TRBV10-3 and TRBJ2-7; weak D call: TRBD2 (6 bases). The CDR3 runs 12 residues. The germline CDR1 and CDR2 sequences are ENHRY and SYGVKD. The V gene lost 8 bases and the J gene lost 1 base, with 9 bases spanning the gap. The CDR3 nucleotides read TGTGCCATCTCTAGCGAGTCCTACGAGCAGTACTTC. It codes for CAISSESYEQYF.

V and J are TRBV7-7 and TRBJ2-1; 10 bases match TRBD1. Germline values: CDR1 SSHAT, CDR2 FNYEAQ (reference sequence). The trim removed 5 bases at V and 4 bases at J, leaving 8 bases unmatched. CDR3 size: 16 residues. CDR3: CASSQETGGGYNEQFF. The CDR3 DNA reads TGTGCCAGCAGCCAAGAGACAGGGGGCGGGTACAATGAGCAGTTCTTC.